This paragraph covers one T cell receptor beta chain sequence. This sample is part of a study of shared clonotypes between healthy human individuals. This CDR3 has 16 residues. Per the germline V gene, CDR1 is SGHDT and CDR2 is YYEEEE. J was trimmed by 4 bases and V by 4 bases; bases with no gene match: 9. CD45RO-negative, CCR7-positively selected cells formed the naive CD8 fraction, excluding terminally differentiated effector memory CD45RA+ cells. Those who donated, Caucasian adults without exception, all lived in Nashville, Tennessee. Evenly divided among several immunoSEQ plates was the genomic DNA of each subset. The repertoire was sequenced with immunoSEQ multiplex PCR; TCRdb's copy has only in-frame clones and lacks some. This table holds under 1 million clones, 92% found once.

This chain connects TRBV5-6 to TRBJ1-1, with TRBD1 matching 11 bases. This clonotype was obtained from a man aged 25 to 40 in good health. Sequenced sample: naive CD8+ T cells sorted from blood. CDR3 coding DNA: TGTGCCAGCAGCAAATGGACAGGGGGCGCGACCACTGAAGCTTTCTTT. It specifies CASSKWTGGATTEAFF. The whole variable domain, filled in from reference TRBV5-6 and TRBJ1-1, reads DAGVTQSPTHLIKTRGQQVTLRCSPKSGHDTVSWYQQALGQGPQFIFQYYEEEERQRGNFPDRFSGHQFPNYSSELNVNALLLGDSALYLCASSKWTGGATTEAFFGQGTRLTVV.